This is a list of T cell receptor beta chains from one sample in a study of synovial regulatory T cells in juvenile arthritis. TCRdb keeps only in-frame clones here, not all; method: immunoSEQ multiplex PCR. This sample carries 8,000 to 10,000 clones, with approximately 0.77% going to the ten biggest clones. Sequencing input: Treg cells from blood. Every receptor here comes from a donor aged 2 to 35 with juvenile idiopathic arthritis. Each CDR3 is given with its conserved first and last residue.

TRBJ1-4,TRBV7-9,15,CASSPEGQGWFKLFF
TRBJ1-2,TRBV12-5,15,CASGLRDRVNYGYTF
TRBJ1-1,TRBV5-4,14,CASSGYRGNTEAFF
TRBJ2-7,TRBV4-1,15,CASSIVTGRPYEQYF
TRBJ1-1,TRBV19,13,CASKKQGYTEAFF
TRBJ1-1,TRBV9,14,CASSADIVNTEAFF
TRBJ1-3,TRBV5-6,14,CASSPTGSGNTIYF
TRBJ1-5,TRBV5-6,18,CASSAGQGFSRGHQPQHF
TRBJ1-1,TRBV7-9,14,CASSLVGSNTEAFF
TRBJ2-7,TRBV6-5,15,CASRTQGGRAYEQYF
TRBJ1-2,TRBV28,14,CASSFWGGTDGYTF
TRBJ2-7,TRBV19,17,CASSPRTGGTLSYEQYF
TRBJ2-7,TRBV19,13,CASSIWTGVEQYF
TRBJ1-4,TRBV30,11,CAWSVRGKLFF
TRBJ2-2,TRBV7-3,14,CASSSRANTGELFF
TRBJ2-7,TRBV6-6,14,CASSRDGSSYEQYF
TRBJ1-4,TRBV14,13,CASSRAGVEKLFF
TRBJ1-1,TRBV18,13,CASSPPIGPEAFF
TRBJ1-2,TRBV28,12,CAIQNQGYGYTF
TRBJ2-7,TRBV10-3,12,CAISETLYEQYF
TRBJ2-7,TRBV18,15,CASSPGALGSNEQYF
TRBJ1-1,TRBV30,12,CAWIGEFDEAFF
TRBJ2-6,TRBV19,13,CASAVSGANVLTF
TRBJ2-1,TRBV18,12,CASSPSGAEQFF
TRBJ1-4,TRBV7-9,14,CASSIRDRGEKLFF
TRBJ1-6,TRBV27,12,CASSDRILPLHF
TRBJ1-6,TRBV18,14,CASSWEGMGSPLHF
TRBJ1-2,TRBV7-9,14,CASSSTQGYYGYTF
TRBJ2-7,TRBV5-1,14,CASSLQTSAYEQYF
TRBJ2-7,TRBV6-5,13,CASSYGGSYEQYF
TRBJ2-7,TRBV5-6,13,CASSFPVGYEQYF
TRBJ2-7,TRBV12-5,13,CASELGGQGEQYF
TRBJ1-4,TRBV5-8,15,CASSRWGTGNEKLFF
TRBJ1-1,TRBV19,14,CASRTGTLNTEAFF